One sample yielded the 12 T cell receptor beta chains listed below, sequenced in a study of blood T cell repertoires in COVID-19. Data came from immunoSEQ multiplex PCR; TCRdb stores just in-frame clones and leaves some out. The data show some 270,000 clones, about 89% seen once. The sample was peripheral blood. These receptor sequences come from a woman in her sixties or seventies who had recovered from COVID-19.

This clone was detected once. The V call is TRBV2, the J call TRBJ2-2, with 9 bases identical to TRBD1. After removal of 5 bases from V and 4 bases from J, the junction contained 8 bases not matched to a gene. The length of the CDR3 is 16 residues. Germline CDR1 SNHLY, CDR2 FYNNEI. CDR3 coding DNA: TGTGCCAGCAGTCCCCGGGACAGGGAGGGCACCGGGGAGCTGTTTTTT. Translation gives CASSPRDREGTGELFF.

J is TRBJ2-3 and V is TRBV5-4; maybe TRBD2 (6 bases). This CDR3 region has 16 residues. Trimming removed 5 bases from V and 2 bases from J, with 18 bases in between. In germline, CDR1 is SGHNT, CDR2 YYREEE (reference sequence). The CDR3 sequence: CASSPQVGGYTDTQYF. For the CDR3, the DNA is TGTGCCAGCAGTCCCCAGGTGGGGGGATACACAGATACGCAGTATTTT.

The CDR3 DNA reads TGTGCCAGCAGCTCTAGCGACATCATCGGTTTTGTGCAGTTCTTC. It encodes CASSSSDIIGFVQFF. The rearrangement links TRBV13 to TRBJ2-1; TRBD2 might be the D (6 bases). CDR1 and CDR2 from the germline V gene are PRHDT and FYEKMQ (reference sequence). This CDR3 spans 15 amino acids. V was cut by 4 bases and J by 12 bases, with 22 bases left in between.

This clone appeared a few times. The V and J genes are TRBV5-4 and TRBJ2-2; 7 bases fit TRBD1. Germline assignment: CDR1 SGHNT and CDR2 YYREEE (reference sequence). The V and J ends lost 4 bases and 2 bases, in that order; junction bases with no gene match: 8. This CDR3 contains 16 residues. Here the CDR3 reads CASSHSGTVNTGELFF. The CDR3 nucleotides are TGTGCCAGCAGCCACTCCGGGACAGTTAACACCGGGGAGCTGTTTTTT.

With respect to this clone: One junction end disagrees with the germline gene, perhaps due to a read error. The V call is TRBV29-1, the J call TRBJ2-1; TRBD2 might be the D (5 bases). The CDR3 runs to 11 residues. Germline CDR1 and CDR2: SQVTM and ANQGSEA. The CDR3 reads CSLERSNEQFF. The CDR3 DNA is TGCAGCCTTGAGCGGAGCAATGAGCAGTTCTTC.

This clone was detected only once. This chain joins TRBV19 and TRBJ1-4, with D hard to call. V dropped 3 bases and J dropped 5 bases, with 7 bases sitting between them. From germline, CDR1 is LNHDA and CDR2 SQIVND (reference sequence). CDR3 length: 13 residues. DNA for the CDR3: TGTGCCAGTAGTATGACTGGAAATGAAAAACTGTTTTTT. Translated: CASSMTGNEKLFF.

As DNA, the CDR3 is TGTGCCAGCAGCTTATTAGAGTCCTATGGCTACACCTTC. Its protein product is CASSLLESYGYTF. The chain links TRBV7-8 to TRBJ1-2, with D unclear. V dropped 2 bases and J dropped 4 bases, with 8 bases sitting between them. In germline, CDR1 is SGHVS, CDR2 FQNEAQ. This CDR3 region has 13 residues.

J is TRBJ2-7 and V is TRBV27; 7 bases agree with TRBD1. CDR3 length equals 14 residues. The V gene's germline CDR1 is MNHEY and CDR2 SMNVEV (reference sequence). The junction had 4 bases not matched to a gene; V was cut back by 2 bases and J by 3 bases. CDR3 DNA: TGTGCCAGCAGTTTACTGGGACAGAGCTACGAGCAGTACTTC. This translates into CASSLLGQSYEQYF.

The chain combines TRBV2 with TRBJ2-3; TRBD2 matches at 11 bases. This CDR3 is built from 16 residues. Germline lookup yields CDR1 SNHLY and CDR2 FYNNEI. The J segment lost 6 bases and the V segment lost 5 bases, leaving 10 bases of the junction unmatched. The CDR3 loop is CASSLTSGGRRDTQYF. In DNA, the CDR3 is TGTGCCAGCAGTCTCACTAGCGGGGGCCGGCGGGATACGCAGTATTTT.

This chain uses TRBV14 with TRBJ2-3; 12 nucleotides line up with TRBD2. CDR3 length: 18 amino acids. V lost 5 bases, J lost 3 bases, and 12 bases stayed unmatched. Germline V gene data show CDR1 as SGHDN and CDR2 as FVKESK. The CDR3 sequence is CASSYLWLAGGATDTQYF. The CDR3 nucleotides are TGTGCCAGCAGCTATCTGTGGCTAGCGGGGGGGGCTACAGATACGCAGTATTTT.

The chain carries TRBV5-1 and TRBJ2-3, with D possibly matching TRBD2 (6 bases). CDR3 length: 15 amino acids. Germline V lookup: CDR1 SGHRS, CDR2 YFSETQ. V lost 4 bases and J 1 base, leaving 13 bases between the germline ends. The CDR3 bases are TGCGCCAGCAGCCCAACTAGCTCACGCACAGATACGCAGTATTTT. This translates into CASSPTSSRTDTQYF.

J is TRBJ1-1 and V is TRBV5-1, with 9 bases lining up with TRBD1. V trimming: 4 bases; J trimming: 1 base; junction bases outside the gene matches: 5. CDR1 SGHRS and CDR2 YFSETQ come from the germline V gene. This CDR3 region has 15 residues. The CDR3, as DNA: TGCGCCAGCAGCGGGGGGACAGGGACGAACACTGAAGCTTTCTTT. Translation: CASSGGTGTNTEAFF.